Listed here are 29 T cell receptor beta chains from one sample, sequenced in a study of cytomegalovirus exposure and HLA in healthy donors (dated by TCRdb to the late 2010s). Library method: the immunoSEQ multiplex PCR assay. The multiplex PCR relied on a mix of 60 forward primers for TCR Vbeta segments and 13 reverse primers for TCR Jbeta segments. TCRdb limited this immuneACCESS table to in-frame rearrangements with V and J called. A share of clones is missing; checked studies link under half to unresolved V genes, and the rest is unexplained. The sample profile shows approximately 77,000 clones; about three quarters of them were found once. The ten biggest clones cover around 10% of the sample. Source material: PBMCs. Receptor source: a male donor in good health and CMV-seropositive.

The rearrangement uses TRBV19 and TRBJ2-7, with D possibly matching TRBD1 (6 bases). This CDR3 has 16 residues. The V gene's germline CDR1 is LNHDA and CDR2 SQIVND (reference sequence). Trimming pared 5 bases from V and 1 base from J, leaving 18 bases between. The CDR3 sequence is CASSEPGHTPSYEQYF. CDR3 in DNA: TGTGCCAGTAGTGAGCCGGGACATACTCCTTCCTACGAGCAGTACTTC.

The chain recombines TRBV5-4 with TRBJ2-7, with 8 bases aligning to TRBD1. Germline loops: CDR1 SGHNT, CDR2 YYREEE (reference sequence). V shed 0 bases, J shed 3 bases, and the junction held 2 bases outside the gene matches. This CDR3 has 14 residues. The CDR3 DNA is TGTGCCAGCAGCTTGGCAGGGGGCATCTACGAGCAGTACTTC. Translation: CASSLAGGIYEQYF.

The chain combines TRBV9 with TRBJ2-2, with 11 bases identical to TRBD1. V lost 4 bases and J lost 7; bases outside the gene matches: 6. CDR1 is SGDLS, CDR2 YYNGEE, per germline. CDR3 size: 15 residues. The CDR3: CASSTGTGGLGELFF. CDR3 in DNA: TGTGCCAGCAGCACCGGGACAGGGGGACTCGGGGAGCTGTTTTTT.

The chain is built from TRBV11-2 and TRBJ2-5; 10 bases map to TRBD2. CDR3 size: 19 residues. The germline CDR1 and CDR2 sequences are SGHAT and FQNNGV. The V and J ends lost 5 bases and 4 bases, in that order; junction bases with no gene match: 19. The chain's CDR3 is CASSPEGGLAAAQGETQYF. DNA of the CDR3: TGTGCCAGCAGCCCCGAGGGCGGACTAGCGGCGGCTCAGGGAGAGACCCAGTACTTC.

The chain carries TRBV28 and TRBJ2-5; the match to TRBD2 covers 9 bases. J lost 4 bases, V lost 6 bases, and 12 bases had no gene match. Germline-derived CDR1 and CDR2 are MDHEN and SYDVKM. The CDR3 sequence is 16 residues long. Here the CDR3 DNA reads TGTGCCAGCAGCAGTGGGGCAGTTAGCGGGGGAGAGACCCAGTACTTC. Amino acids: CASSSGAVSGGETQYF.

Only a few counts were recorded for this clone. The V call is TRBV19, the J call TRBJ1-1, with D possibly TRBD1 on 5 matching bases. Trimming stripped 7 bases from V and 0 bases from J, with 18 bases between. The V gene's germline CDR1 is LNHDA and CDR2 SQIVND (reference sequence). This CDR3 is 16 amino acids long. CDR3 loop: CASTLNPQVLNTEAFF. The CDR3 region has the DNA TGTGCCAGTACCCTTAACCCACAGGTGCTGAACACTGAAGCTTTCTTT.

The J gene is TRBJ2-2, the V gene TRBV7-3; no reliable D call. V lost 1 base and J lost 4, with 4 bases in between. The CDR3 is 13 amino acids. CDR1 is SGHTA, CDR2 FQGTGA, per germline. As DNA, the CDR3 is TGTGCCAGCAGCTTAAGTAGCACCGGGGAGCTGTTTTTT. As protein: CASSLSSTGELFF.

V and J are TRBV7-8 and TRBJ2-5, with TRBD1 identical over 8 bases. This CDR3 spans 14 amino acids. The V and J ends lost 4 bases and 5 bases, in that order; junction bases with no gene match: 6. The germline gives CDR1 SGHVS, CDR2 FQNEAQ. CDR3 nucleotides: TGTGCCAGCAGCTCTGGGACAGGCGGTGAGACCCAGTACTTC. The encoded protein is CASSSGTGGETQYF. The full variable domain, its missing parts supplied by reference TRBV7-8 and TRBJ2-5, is GAGVSQSPRYKVAKRGQDVALRCDPISGHVSLFWYQQALGQGPEFLTYFQNEAQLDKSGLPSDRFFAERPEGSVSTLKIQRTQQEDSAVYLCASSSGTGGETQYFGPGTRLLVL.

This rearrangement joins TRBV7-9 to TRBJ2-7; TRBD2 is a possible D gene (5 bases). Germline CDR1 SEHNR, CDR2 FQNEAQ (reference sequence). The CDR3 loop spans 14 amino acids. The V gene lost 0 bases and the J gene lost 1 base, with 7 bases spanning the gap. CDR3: CASSLAGESYEQYF. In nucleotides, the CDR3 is TGTGCCAGCAGCTTAGCGGGAGAGTCCTACGAGCAGTACTTC.

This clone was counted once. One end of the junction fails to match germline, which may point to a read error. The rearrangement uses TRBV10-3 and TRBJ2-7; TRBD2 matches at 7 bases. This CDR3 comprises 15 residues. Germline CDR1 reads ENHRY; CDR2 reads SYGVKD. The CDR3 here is CANSVGGGHLNELYF. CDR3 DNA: TGTGCCAACAGTGTTGGGGGGGGTCACCTTAACGAGCTGTACTTC.

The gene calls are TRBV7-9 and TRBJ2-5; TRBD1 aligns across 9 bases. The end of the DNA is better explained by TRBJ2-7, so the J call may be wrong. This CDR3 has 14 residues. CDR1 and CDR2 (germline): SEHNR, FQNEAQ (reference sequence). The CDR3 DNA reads TGTGCCAGCAGCTTAGGAGGGACAGGGAACGAGCAGTACTTC. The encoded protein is CASSLGGTGNEQYF.

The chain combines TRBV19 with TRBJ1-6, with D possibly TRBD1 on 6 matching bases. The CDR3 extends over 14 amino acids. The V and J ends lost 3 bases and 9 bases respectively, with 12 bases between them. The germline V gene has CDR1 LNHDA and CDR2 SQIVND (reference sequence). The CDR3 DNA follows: TGTGCCAGTAGTATGGCGTCAGGGGCTTCACCCCTCCACTTT. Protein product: CASSMASGASPLHF.

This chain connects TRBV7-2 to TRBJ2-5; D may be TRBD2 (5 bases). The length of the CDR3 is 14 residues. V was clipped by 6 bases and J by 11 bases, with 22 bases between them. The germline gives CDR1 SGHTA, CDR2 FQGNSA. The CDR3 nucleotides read TGTGCCAGCAGGCTGGCTGGGGTAGGTGGGGAGCAGTACTTC. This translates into CASRLAGVGGEQYF.

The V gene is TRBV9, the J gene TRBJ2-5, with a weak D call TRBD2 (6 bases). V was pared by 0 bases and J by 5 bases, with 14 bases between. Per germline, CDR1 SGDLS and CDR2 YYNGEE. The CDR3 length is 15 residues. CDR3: CASSVGPGGGETQYF. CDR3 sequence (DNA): TGTGCCAGCAGCGTAGGTCCCGGGGGTGGGGAGACCCAGTACTTC.

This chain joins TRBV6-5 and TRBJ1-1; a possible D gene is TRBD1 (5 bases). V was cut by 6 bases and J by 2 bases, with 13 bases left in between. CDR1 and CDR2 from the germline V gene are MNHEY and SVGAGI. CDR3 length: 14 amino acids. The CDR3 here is CASRQIGTNTEAFF. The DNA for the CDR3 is TGTGCCAGCAGACAAATCGGGACTAACACTGAAGCTTTCTTT.

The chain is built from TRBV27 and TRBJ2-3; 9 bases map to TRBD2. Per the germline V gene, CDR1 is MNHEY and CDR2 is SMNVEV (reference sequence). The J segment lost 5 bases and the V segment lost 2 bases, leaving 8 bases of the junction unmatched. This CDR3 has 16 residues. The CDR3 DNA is TGTGCCAGCAGTTTAGTGGCGGGAGGGCCAAGAGATACGCAGTATTTT. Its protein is CASSLVAGGPRDTQYF.

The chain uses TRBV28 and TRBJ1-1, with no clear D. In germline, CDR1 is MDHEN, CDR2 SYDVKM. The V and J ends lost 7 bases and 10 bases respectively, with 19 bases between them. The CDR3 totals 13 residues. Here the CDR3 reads CASIKGDLDRAFF. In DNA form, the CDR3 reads TGTGCCAGCATCAAAGGAGACCTGGATCGAGCTTTCTTT.

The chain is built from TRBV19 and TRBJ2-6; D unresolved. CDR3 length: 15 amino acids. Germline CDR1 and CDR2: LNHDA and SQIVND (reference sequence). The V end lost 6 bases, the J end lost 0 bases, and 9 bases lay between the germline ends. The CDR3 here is CASSLEVSGANVLTF. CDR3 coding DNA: TGTGCCAGTAGCTTAGAGGTCTCTGGGGCCAACGTCCTGACTTTC.

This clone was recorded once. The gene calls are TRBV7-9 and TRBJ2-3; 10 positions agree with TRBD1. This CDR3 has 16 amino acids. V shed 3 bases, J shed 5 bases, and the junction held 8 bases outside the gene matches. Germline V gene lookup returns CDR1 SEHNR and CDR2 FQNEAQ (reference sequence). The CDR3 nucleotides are TGTGCCAGCAGCTTGAGAGGGACAGGGGTTCTAGATACGCAGTATTTT. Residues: CASSLRGTGVLDTQYF.

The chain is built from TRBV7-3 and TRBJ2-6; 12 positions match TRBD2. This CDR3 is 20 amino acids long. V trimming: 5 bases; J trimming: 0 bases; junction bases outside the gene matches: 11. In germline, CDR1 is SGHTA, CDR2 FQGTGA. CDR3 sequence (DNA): TGTGCCAGCAGCGGGCGGACTAGCGGGATACCCTCCTCTGGGGCCAACGTCCTGACTTTC. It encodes CASSGRTSGIPSSGANVLTF.

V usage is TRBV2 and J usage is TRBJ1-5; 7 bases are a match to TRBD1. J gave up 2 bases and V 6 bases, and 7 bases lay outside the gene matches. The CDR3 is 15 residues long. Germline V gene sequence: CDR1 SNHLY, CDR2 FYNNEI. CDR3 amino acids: CASRPNRGGNQPQHF. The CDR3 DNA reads TGTGCCAGCAGACCAAACAGGGGTGGCAATCAGCCCCAGCATTTT.

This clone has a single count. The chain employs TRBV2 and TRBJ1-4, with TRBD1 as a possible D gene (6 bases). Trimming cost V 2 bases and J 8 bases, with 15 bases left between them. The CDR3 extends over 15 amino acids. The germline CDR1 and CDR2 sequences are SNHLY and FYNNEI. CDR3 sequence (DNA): TGTGCCAGCAGTGAATTCTCAGGGGTCGGGGAAAAACTGTTTTTT. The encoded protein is CASSEFSGVGEKLFF.

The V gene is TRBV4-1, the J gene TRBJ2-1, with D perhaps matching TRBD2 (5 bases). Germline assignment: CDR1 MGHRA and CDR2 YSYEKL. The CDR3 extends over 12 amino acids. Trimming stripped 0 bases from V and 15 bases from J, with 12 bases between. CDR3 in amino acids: CASSQEGGALFF. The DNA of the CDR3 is TGCGCCAGCAGCCAAGAAGGAGGAGCGTTGTTCTTC.

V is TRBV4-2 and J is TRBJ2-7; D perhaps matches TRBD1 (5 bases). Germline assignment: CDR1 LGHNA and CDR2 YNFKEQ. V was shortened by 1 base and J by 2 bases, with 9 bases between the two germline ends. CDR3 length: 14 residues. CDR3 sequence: CASSQGMDTYEQYF. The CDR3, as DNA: TGTGCCAGCAGCCAAGGGATGGACACCTACGAGCAGTACTTC.

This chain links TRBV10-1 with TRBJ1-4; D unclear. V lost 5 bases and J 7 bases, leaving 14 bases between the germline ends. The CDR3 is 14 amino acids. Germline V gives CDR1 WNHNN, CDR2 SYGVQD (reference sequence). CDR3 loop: CASSRGFLFEKLFF. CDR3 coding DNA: TGCGCCAGCAGTCGGGGTTTTTTGTTTGAAAAACTGTTTTTT.

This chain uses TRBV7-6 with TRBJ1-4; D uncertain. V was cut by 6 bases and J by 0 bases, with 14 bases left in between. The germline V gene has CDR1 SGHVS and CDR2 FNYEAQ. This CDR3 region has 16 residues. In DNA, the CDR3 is TGTGCCAGCAGTCCCGGGAACCTCGCAACTAATGAAAAACTGTTTTTT. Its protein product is CASSPGNLATNEKLFF.

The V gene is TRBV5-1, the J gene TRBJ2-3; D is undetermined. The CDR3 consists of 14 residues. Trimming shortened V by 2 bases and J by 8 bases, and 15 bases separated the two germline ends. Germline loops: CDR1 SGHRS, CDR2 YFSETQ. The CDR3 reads CASSFELRSGTQYF. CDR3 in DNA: TGCGCCAGCAGCTTCGAGTTGCGGTCCGGTACGCAGTATTTT.

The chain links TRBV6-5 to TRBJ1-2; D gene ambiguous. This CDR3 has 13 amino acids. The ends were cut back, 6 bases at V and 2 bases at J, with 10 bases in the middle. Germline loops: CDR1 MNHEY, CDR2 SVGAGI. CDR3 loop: CASSPTQNYGYTF. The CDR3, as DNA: TGTGCCAGCAGCCCGACACAGAACTATGGCTACACCTTC.

The CDR3 here is CASSVVAGGFTGELFF. In DNA, the CDR3 is TGTGCCAGCAGCGTAGTAGCAGGGGGGTTCACCGGGGAGCTGTTTTTT. The V gene is TRBV9, the J gene TRBJ2-2, with D possibly being TRBD1 (7 bases). CDR1 is SGDLS and CDR2 is YYNGEE in the germline V gene. V was cut by 0 bases and J by 4 bases, with 13 bases left in between. The CDR3 spans 16 residues.